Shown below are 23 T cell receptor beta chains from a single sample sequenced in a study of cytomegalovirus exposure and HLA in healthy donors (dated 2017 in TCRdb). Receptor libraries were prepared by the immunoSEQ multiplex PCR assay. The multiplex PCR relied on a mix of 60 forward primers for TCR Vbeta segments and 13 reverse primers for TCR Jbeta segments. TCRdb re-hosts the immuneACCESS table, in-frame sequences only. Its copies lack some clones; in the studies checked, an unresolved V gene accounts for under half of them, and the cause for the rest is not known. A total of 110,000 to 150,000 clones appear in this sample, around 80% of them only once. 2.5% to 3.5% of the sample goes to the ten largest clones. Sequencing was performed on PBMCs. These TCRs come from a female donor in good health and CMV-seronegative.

As DNA, the CDR3 is TGCGCCAGCAGCTATGACAGGGTAAAATCACCCCTCCACTTT. Residues: CASSYDRVKSPLHF. J is TRBJ1-6 and V is TRBV5-1; 7 bases map to TRBD1. J gave up 10 bases and V 3 bases, and 7 bases lay outside the gene matches. CDR3 length: 14 residues. CDR1 SGHRS and CDR2 YFSETQ come from the germline V gene. The full variable domain, its missing parts supplied by reference TRBV5-1 and TRBJ1-6, is KAGVTQTPRYLIKTRGQQVTLSCSPISGHRSVSWYQQTPGQGLQFLFEYFSETQRNKGNFPGRFSGRQFSNSRSEMNVSTLELGDSALYLCASSYDRVKSPLHFGNGTRLTVT.

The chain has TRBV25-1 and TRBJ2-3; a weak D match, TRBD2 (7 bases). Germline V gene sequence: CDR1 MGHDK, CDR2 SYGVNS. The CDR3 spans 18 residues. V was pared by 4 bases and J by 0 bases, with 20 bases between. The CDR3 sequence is CASSGQTWEGGSTDTQYF. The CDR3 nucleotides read TGTGCCAGCAGTGGCCAAACTTGGGAGGGGGGAAGCACAGATACGCAGTATTTT.

CDR3 loop: CASSVLVGAASTDTQYF. DNA for the CDR3: TGTGCCAGCAGCGTTTTAGTCGGAGCAGCTAGCACAGATACGCAGTATTTT. The chain couples TRBV9 to TRBJ2-3; the D is unclear. Trimming took 2 bases from V and 0 from J, leaving 16 bases between them. Looked up from germline, CDR1 is SGDLS and CDR2 is YYNGEE. This CDR3 spans 17 amino acids.

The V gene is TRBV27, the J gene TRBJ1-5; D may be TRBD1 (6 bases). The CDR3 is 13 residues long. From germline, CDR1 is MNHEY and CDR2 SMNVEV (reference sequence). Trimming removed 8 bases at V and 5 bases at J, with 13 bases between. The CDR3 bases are TGTGCCAGCGGGAAACAGGGTCATCAGCCCCAGCATTTT. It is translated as CASGKQGHQPQHF.

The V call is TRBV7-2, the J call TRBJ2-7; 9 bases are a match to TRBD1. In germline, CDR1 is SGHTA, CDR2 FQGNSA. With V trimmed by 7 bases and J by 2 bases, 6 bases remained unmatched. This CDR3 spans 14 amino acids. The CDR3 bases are TGTGCCAGCATGCGGGACAGGGCTACCTACGAGCAGTACTTC. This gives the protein CASMRDRATYEQYF.

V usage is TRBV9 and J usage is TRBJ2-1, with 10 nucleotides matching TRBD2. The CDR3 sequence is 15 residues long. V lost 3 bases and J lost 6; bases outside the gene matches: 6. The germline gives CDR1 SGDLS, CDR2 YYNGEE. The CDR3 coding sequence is TGTGCCAGCAGCGGGGGGACTAGCGATGCCAATGAGCAGTTCTTC. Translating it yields CASSGGTSDANEQFF.

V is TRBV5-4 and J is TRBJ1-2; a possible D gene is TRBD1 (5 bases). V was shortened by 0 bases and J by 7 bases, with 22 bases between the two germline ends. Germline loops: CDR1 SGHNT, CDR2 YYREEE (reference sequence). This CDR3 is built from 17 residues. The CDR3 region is CASSLGPLFSGGAGYTF. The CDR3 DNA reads TGTGCCAGCAGCTTGGGTCCTCTCTTCTCCGGGGGTGCTGGCTACACCTTC.

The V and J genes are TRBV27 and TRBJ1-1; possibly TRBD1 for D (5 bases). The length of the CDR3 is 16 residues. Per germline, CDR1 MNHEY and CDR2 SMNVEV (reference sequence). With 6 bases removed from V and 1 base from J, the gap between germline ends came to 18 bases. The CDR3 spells CASRPFGAEENTEAFF. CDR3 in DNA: TGTGCCAGCAGGCCCTTTGGGGCAGAGGAGAACACTGAAGCTTTCTTT.

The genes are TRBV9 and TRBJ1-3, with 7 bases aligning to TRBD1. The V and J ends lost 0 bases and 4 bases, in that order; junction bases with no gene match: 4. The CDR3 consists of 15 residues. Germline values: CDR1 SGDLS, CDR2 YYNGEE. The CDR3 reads CASSVEGAKGNTIYF. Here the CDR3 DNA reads TGTGCCAGCAGCGTAGAGGGGGCGAAAGGAAACACCATATATTTT.

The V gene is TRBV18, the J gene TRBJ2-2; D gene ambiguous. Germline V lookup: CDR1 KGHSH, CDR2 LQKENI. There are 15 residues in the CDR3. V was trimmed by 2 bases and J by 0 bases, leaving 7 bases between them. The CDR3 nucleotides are TGTGCCAGCTCACCATTGAGGACGAACACCGGGGAGCTGTTTTTT. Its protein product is CASSPLRTNTGELFF.

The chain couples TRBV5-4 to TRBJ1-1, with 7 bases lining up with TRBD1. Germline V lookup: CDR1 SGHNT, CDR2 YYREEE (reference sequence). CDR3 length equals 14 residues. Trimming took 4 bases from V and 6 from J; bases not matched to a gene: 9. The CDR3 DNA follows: TGTGCCAGCAGCCCCCCGGGACAGCTCGCTGAAGCTTTCTTT. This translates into CASSPPGQLAEAFF.

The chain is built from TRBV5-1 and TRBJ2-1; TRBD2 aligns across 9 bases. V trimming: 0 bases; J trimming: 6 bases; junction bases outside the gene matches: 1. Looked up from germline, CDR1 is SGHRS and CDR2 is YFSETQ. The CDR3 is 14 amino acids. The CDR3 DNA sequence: TGCGCCAGCAGCTTGGATAGCGGGAGCAATGAGCAGTTCTTC. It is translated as CASSLDSGSNEQFF.

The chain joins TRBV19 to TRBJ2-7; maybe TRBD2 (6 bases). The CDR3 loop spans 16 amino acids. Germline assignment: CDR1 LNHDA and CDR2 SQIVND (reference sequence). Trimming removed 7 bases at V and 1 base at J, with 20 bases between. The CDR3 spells CASTPFRDGRSYEQYF. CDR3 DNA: TGTGCCAGTACCCCCTTCCGGGACGGGAGATCCTACGAGCAGTACTTC.

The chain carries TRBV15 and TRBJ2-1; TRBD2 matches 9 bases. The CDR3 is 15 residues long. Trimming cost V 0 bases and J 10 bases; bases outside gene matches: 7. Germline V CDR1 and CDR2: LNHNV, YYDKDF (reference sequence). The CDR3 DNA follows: TGTGCCACCAGCAGAGACCCGTTGGCGGGGGGGGAGCAGTTCTTC. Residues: CATSRDPLAGGEQFF.

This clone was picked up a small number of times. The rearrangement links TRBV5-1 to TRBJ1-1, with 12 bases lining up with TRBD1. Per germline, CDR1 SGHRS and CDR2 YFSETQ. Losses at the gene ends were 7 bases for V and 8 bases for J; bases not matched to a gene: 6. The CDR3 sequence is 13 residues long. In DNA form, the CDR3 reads TGCGCCAGCCGCCACGGGACAGGGGGCGAAGCTTTCTTT. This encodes CASRHGTGGEAFF.

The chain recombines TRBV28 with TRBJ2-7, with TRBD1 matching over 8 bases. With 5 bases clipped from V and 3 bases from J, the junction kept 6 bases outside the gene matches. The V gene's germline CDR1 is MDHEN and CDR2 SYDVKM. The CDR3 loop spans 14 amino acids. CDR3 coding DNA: TGTGCCAGCAGTAAAAGGGACAGGAACTACGAGCAGTACTTC. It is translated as CASSKRDRNYEQYF.

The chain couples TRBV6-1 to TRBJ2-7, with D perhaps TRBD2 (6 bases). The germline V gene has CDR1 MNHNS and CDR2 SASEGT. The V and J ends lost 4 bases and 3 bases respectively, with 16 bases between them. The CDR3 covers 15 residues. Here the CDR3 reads CASSGSASALYEQYF. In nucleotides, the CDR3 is TGTGCCAGCAGTGGCTCGGCTAGCGCTCTCTACGAGCAGTACTTC.

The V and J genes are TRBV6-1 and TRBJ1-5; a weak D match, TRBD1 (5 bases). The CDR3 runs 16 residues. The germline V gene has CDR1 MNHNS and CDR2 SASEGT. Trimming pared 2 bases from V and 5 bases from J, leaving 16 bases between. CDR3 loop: CASSETKAGRYQPQHF. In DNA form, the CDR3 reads TGTGCCAGCAGTGAAACAAAGGCAGGGCGTTATCAGCCCCAGCATTTT.

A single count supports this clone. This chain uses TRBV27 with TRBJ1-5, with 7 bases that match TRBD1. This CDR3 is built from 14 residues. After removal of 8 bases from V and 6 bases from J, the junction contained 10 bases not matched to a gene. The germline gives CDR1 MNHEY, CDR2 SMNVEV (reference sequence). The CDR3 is CASGSTGNFQPQHF. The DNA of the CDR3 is TGTGCCAGCGGATCGACAGGGAATTTTCAGCCCCAGCATTTT.

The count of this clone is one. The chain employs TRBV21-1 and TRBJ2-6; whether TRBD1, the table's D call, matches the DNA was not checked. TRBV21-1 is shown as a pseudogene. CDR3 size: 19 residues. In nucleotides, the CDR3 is TGTGCCAGCAGCAAAGTTGGCCACAGGGGGAAGTCTGGGGCCAACGTCCTGACTTTC. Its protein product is CASSKVGHRGKSGANVLTF.

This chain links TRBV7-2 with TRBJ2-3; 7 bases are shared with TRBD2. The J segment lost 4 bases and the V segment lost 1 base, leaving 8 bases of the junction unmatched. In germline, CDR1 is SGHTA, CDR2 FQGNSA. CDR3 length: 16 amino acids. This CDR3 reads CASSLGVAGLADTQYF. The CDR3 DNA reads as TGTGCCAGCAGCTTAGGGGTAGCGGGCCTGGCAGATACGCAGTATTTT.

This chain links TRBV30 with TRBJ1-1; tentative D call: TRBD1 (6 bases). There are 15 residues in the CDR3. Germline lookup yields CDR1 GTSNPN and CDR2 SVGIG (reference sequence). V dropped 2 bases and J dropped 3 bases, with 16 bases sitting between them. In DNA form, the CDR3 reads TGTGCCTGGAGTACCTGGGGGGGCAAGGACACTGAAGCTTTCTTT. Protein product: CAWSTWGGKDTEAFF.

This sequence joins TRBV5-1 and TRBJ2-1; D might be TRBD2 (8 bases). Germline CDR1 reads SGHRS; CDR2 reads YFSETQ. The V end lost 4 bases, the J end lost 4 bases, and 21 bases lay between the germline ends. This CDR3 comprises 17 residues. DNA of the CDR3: TGCGCCAGCAGCCAGGGGGGTGGGACTAGGGGTTACAATGAGCAGTTCTTC. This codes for CASSQGGGTRGYNEQFF.